Below are 22 T cell receptor beta chains sequenced from a single sample in a study of blood T cells in healthy people across ages. A second PCR, run for roughly 7 to 12 cycles, used a sample-barcoded 5' primer plus a J-beta primer mix. From the 5' RACE reads, TCRdb called clonotypes with MiXCR, one entry per CDR3 protein. Counted here are some 710,000 distinct CDR3 sequences, around 45% occurring once; the ten biggest clones make up less than 20%. The sample comprised blood. Receptor source: a man older than 75 in good health.

This clonotype was seen only once. V is TRBV4-2 and J is TRBJ2-3, with 12 bases aligning to TRBD2. CDR1 and CDR2 from the germline V gene are LGHNA and YNFKEQ. The CDR3 length is 15 residues. V lost 3 bases, J lost 6 bases, and 4 bases stayed unmatched. The CDR3 DNA reads as TGTGCCAGCAGCCAGAGACTAGCGGGAGCTGATACGCAGTATTTT. Residues: CASSQRLAGADTQYF.

This chain joins TRBV28 and TRBJ1-1; 7 bases align to TRBD1. The CDR3 extends over 15 amino acids. CDR1 and CDR2 from the germline V gene are MDHEN and SYDVKM. The V and J ends lost 0 bases and 4 bases, in that order; junction bases with no gene match: 5. The CDR3 DNA follows: TGTGCCAGCAGTTTATGGATGACAGGGTCCACTGAAGCTTTCTTT. Its translation: CASSLWMTGSTEAFF.

The chain combines TRBV27 with TRBJ1-5, with D tentatively TRBD1 (5 bases). The CDR3 runs 16 residues. Germline V gives CDR1 MNHEY, CDR2 SMNVEV (reference sequence). The V end lost 5 bases, the J end lost 2 bases, and 16 bases lay between the germline ends. Here the CDR3 DNA reads TGTGCCAGCAGTGATAGGGGATTGGGTGGCAATCAGCCCCAGCATTTT. Its translation is CASSDRGLGGNQPQHF.

The V and J genes are TRBV20-1 and TRBJ1-2; 9 nucleotides align to TRBD1. The CDR3 length is 14 residues. The ends lost 0 bases at V and 5 bases at J; junction bases unmatched: 4. Germline V CDR1 and CDR2: DFQATT, SNEGSKA (reference sequence). CDR3: CSARDTGQGYGYTF. CDR3 DNA sequence: TGCAGTGCTAGAGATACGGGACAGGGTTATGGCTACACCTTC.

Remarks on this clonotype: This may arise from a read error, as a much more abundant clone is one base away. This chain joins TRBV7-3 and TRBJ2-1; no firm D call. CDR3 length equals 15 residues. Germline V CDR1 and CDR2: SGHTA, FQGTGA. V lost 5 bases and J lost 9, with 20 bases in between. The CDR3 loop is CASSPRGALSPEQFF. The CDR3 coding sequence is TGTGCCAGCAGCCCTCGAGGAGCCCTATCGCCTGAGCAGTTCTTC.

This clonotype showed up just a few times. V and J are TRBV7-9 and TRBJ2-5; no firm D call. Deletions cut 5 bases from V and 3 bases from J, with 10 bases between. Germline loops: CDR1 SEHNR, CDR2 FQNEAQ (reference sequence). The CDR3 contains 13 residues. The DNA of the CDR3 is TGTGCCAGCAGCGTAGGGTTGGAAGAGACCCAGTACTTC. Its translation is CASSVGLEETQYF.

The chain carries TRBV12-3 or TRBV12-4 and TRBJ1-2; TRBD1 might be the D (5 bases). The V and J ends lost 4 bases and 6 bases respectively, with 15 bases between them. CDR3 length: 14 amino acids. The chain's CDR3 is CASSSGRRTNGYTF. The CDR3, as DNA: TGTGCCAGCAGTTCGGGGCGGAGAACTAATGGCTACACCTTC.

The CDR3 loop is CSASPIWEQFF. Written as DNA, the CDR3 is TGCAGTGCTAGTCCTATATGGGAGCAGTTCTTC. This rearrangement joins TRBV20-1 to TRBJ2-1, with no clear D. Trimming took off 3 bases at V and 10 bases at J, with 10 bases between the two ends. The CDR3 length is 11 residues. The germline gives CDR1 DFQATT, CDR2 SNEGSKA (reference sequence).

In its sample, this clonotype was seen a few times. The J gene is TRBJ2-3, the V gene TRBV5-1, with D uncertain. CDR1 SGHRS and CDR2 YFSETQ come from the germline V gene. Between the trimmed V and J ends, which lost 0 bases and 3 bases, there was a span of 8 bases. CDR3 length: 14 residues. The CDR3 spells CASSLDRTTDTQYF. CDR3 in DNA: TGCGCCAGCAGCTTGGACAGAACGACAGATACGCAGTATTTT.

The genes are TRBV20-1 and TRBJ2-5, with D tentatively TRBD1 or TRBD2 (6 bases each). Germline V gene lookup returns CDR1 DFQATT and CDR2 SNEGSKA (reference sequence). The V and J ends lost 6 bases and 5 bases respectively, with 19 bases between them. The CDR3 spans 14 residues. The CDR3 nucleotides are TGCAGTGCCCAGAGGTGGGGGGCGATGGAGACCCAGTACTTC. Its translation is CSAQRWGAMETQYF.

The chain uses TRBV4-2 and TRBJ2-6; no clear D gene. The V and J ends lost 4 bases and 5 bases respectively, with 12 bases between them. There are 15 residues in the CDR3. CDR1 and CDR2 (germline): LGHNA, YNFKEQ. The CDR3 coding sequence is TGTGCCAGCAGCCCCATCCGCGAGAGGGCCAACGTCCTGACTTTC. Encoded protein: CASSPIRERANVLTF.

Of note for this clonotype: This may be a read error: a much more frequent sequence differs by one nucleotide. This chain connects TRBV29-1 to TRBJ2-7; D remains ambiguous. Judging by the DNA end, TRBJ2-5 fits better; the J call may be wrong. Germline CDR1 and CDR2: SQVTM and ANQGSEA. The CDR3 is 11 amino acids. CDR3 DNA: TGCAGCGGGGGAATTGGGGAGACCCAGTACTTC. Protein sequence: CSGGIGETQYF.

This chain joins TRBV3-1 and TRBJ2-7; D ambiguous. The CDR3 extends over 12 amino acids. Germline V gene sequence: CDR1 LGHDT, CDR2 YNNKEL (reference sequence). The V end was cut by 0 bases, the J end by 10 bases, with 10 bases between. The CDR3 here is CASSQDVGTQYF. CDR3 coding DNA: TGTGCCAGCAGCCAAGACGTCGGAACCCAGTACTTC.

CDR3 in amino acids: CASSRTSGNEQYF. As DNA, the CDR3 is TGTGCCAGCAGCCGGACTAGCGGGAACGAGCAGTACTTC. The rearrangement uses TRBV7-2 and TRBJ2-7, with 12 positions matching TRBD2. The germline gives CDR1 SGHTA, CDR2 FQGNSA. Losses at the gene ends were 5 bases for V and 5 bases for J; bases not matched to a gene: 1. The CDR3 loop spans 13 amino acids.

The genes are TRBV2 and TRBJ2-1, with 9 nucleotides matching TRBD2. V shed 1 base, J shed 9 bases, and the junction held 7 bases outside the gene matches. This CDR3 has 15 amino acids. Germline V gives CDR1 SNHLY, CDR2 FYNNEI. The DNA of the CDR3 is TGTGCCAGCAGTGAAGTTGCGGGAGGGCCAAGTGAGCAGTTCTTC. Translating gives CASSEVAGGPSEQFF.

This rearrangement joins TRBV5-1 to TRBJ2-3; D may be TRBD1 (5 bases). This CDR3 comprises 15 residues. V lost 3 bases and J 2 bases, leaving 13 bases between the germline ends. Germline CDR1 is SGHRS and CDR2 is YFSETQ. CDR3 DNA: TGCGCCAGCAGCTCTGAACGACAGAACACAGATACGCAGTATTTT. This gives the protein CASSSERQNTDTQYF.

This rearrangement joins TRBV4-3 to TRBJ2-3; D gene ambiguous. The CDR3 consists of 15 residues. Trimming left V 2 bases short and J 2 bases short, with 11 bases between. The germline V gene encodes CDR1 LGHNA and CDR2 YSLEER. CDR3 sequence reads: CASSQIDEDTDTQYF. CDR3 nucleotide sequence: TGCGCCAGCAGCCAAATAGACGAGGACACAGATACGCAGTATTTT.

The V call is TRBV20-1, the J call TRBJ1-5, with D unresolved. Germline CDR1 and CDR2: DFQATT and SNEGSKA (reference sequence). Trimming removed 3 bases from V and 8 bases from J, with 17 bases in between. The CDR3 covers 14 residues. This chain's CDR3 is CSASSRTNGKPQHF. The CDR3 bases are TGCAGTGCTAGTAGTCGTACAAACGGAAAGCCCCAGCATTTT.

This clonotype was recorded a few times. The V call is TRBV3-1, the J call TRBJ2-7; D is undetermined. V lost 0 bases to trimming and J lost 1 base, with 10 bases between them. The CDR3 is 15 residues long. CDR1 is LGHDT, CDR2 YNNKEL, per germline (reference sequence). The CDR3 sequence is CASSQEGGASYEQYF. Here the CDR3 DNA reads TGTGCCAGCAGCCAAGAGGGCGGAGCTTCCTACGAGCAGTACTTC.

This chain uses TRBV20-1 with TRBJ2-7; 7 nucleotides match TRBD1. The CDR3 extends over 13 amino acids. The germline V gene has CDR1 DFQATT and CDR2 SNEGSKA (reference sequence). Germline trimming cut 4 bases from V and 3 bases from J; bases unmatched to any gene: 6. CDR3 bases: TGCAGTGCTAATCCGGGACAGAACTACGAGCAGTACTTC. Amino acids: CSANPGQNYEQYF.

The V and J genes are TRBV27 and TRBJ2-2; TRBD1 aligns across 8 bases. CDR1 MNHEY and CDR2 SMNVEV come from the germline V gene (reference sequence). CDR3 length equals 14 residues. V shed 4 bases and J 4 bases; nucleotides not matched to a gene: 2. The CDR3 DNA reads TGTGCCAGCAGTTCAGACAGGGGCACCGGGGAGCTGTTTTTT. Its protein product is CASSSDRGTGELFF.

V usage is TRBV29-1 and J usage is TRBJ2-7, with D possibly TRBD2 on 6 matching bases. This CDR3 has 11 amino acids. The ends were cut back, 7 bases at V and 3 bases at J, with 10 bases in the middle. Germline CDR1 and CDR2: SQVTM and ANQGSEA. The CDR3 DNA follows: TGCAGCGCCGTGGGAGGCTACGAGCAGTACTTC. It specifies CSAVGGYEQYF.